This is a list of T cell receptor beta chains from one sample in a study of identifying expanded T cells in peripheral blood. Sequencing used immunoSEQ multiplex PCR; TCRdb keeps in-frame clones, though not all of them. The sample consists of tens of thousands of clones, approximately 91% of them appearing once. Material: blood. The origin of the receptors is a person aged 18-70 years in good health. CDR3s include the opening cysteine and the closing phenylalanine or tryptophan. A D gene is named only where the DNA matches it firmly. Part of the rows lack a size; the others show once, few, many or a class for expanded clones.

J gene	CDR3 length	clone size	D gene	V gene	CDR3 protein	CDR3 DNA
TRBJ2-5	14	NA	TRBD2	TRBV18	CASSPPSGGETQYF	TGTGCCAGCTCACCACCCAGCGGGGGAGAGACCCAGTACTTC
TRBJ2-3	15	NA	NA	TRBV18	CASSPREGDTDTQYF	TGTGCCAGCTCACCACGAGAGGGAGACACAGATACGCAGTATTTT
TRBJ2-4	19	NA	TRBD2	TRBV5-1	CASSPPGTSAWGDKNIQYF	TGCGCCAGCAGCCCGCCCGGGACTAGCGCCTGGGGGGACAAAAACATTCAGTACTTC
TRBJ2-7	15	once	TRBD2	TRBV6-5	CASSYPSGGAGEQYF	TGTGCCAGCAGTTACCCGAGCGGGGGGGCGGGCGAGCAGTACTTC
TRBJ2-2	16	NA	TRBD2	TRBV6-6	CASSSLAGGNTGELFF	TGTGCCAGCAGTTCCCTAGCGGGAGGGAACACCGGGGAGCTGTTTTTT
TRBJ2-7	14	NA	TRBD2	TRBV4-3	CASSQEGGIYEQYF	TGCGCCAGCAGCCAAGAGGGAGGGATCTACGAGCAGTACTTC
TRBJ2-1	13	once	NA	TRBV6-5	CASSYSGENEQFF	TGTGCCAGCAGTTACTCCGGGGAAAATGAGCAGTTCTTC
TRBJ2-7	16	NA	NA	TRBV11-2	CASSLVRGGTVYEQYF	TGTGCCAGCAGCTTAGTCCGGGGGGGGACAGTCTACGAGCAGTACTTC
TRBJ1-2	13	once	NA	TRBV28	CASSPPLEYGYTF	TGTGCCAGCAGTCCCCCCCTCGAATATGGCTACACCTTC
TRBJ2-7	15	NA	NA	TRBV11-1	CASSLDAGAIYEQYF	TGTGCCAGCAGCTTAGACGCAGGGGCAATCTACGAGCAGTACTTC
TRBJ2-3	16	NA	TRBD1	TRBV27	CASTPRDRAHTDTQYF	TGTGCCAGCACTCCCCGGGACAGGGCACACACAGATACGCAGTATTTT
TRBJ1-1	14	NA	NA	TRBV10-1	CASRGGGTNTEAFF	TGCGCCAGCAGGGGTGGAGGCACTAACACTGAAGCTTTCTTT
TRBJ2-2	13	NA	TRBD1	TRBV2	CASENRGPGELFF	TGTGCCAGCGAAAACAGGGGCCCCGGGGAGCTGTTTTTT
TRBJ1-3	16	NA	NA	TRBV18	CASSPSDAGTGNTIYF	TGTGCCAGCTCACCATCGGATGCAGGGACTGGAAACACCATATATTTT
TRBJ1-5	13	NA	NA	TRBV12-5	CASGLEQNQPQHF	TGTGCTAGTGGTTTAGAACAAAATCAGCCCCAGCATTTT
TRBJ1-5	14	NA	NA	TRBV4-3	CASSQGGNNQPQHF	TGCGCCAGCAGCCAGGGGGGGAATAATCAGCCCCAGCATTTT
TRBJ2-2	17	NA	NA	TRBV9	CASSPWMGPRNTGELFF	TGTGCCAGCAGCCCATGGATGGGACCGAGGAACACCGGGGAGCTGTTTTTT
TRBJ2-7	14	NA	TRBD1	TRBV11-2	CASSLERQGGEQYF	TGTGCCAGCAGCTTAGAGAGACAGGGGGGCGAGCAGTACTTC
TRBJ1-1	11	once	NA	TRBV20-1	CSARGNTEAFF	TGCAGTGCTAGGGGTAACACTGAAGCTTTCTTT
TRBJ2-1	15	NA	TRBD2	TRBV2	CASRGTSGRYNEQFF	TGTGCCAGCAGGGGGACTAGCGGCCGGTACAATGAGCAGTTCTTC
TRBJ1-2	13	NA	NA	TRBV6-1	CASSGGGGYGYTF	TGTGCCAGCAGTGGAGGAGGGGGCTATGGCTACACCTTC
TRBJ1-5	13	NA	TRBD1	TRBV7-6	CASGQGFGQPQHF	TGTGCCAGCGGACAGGGCTTTGGTCAGCCCCAGCATTTT
TRBJ2-3	15	NA	NA	TRBV7-2	CASSPRGASTDTQYF	TGTGCCAGCAGCCCCCGGGGGGCCTCCACAGATACGCAGTATTTT
TRBJ2-2	16	NA	TRBD1	TRBV11-2	CASSLRDRADTGELFF	TGTGCCAGCAGCTTACGGGACAGGGCCGACACCGGGGAGCTGTTTTTT
TRBJ2-3	17	NA	TRBD2	TRBV9	CASSVATSGSSTDTQYF	TGTGCCAGCAGCGTAGCGACTAGCGGGAGTAGCACAGATACGCAGTATTTT